These 32 T cell receptor beta chains originate from one sample sequenced in a study of blood T cell repertoires in COVID-19. Assay: immunoSEQ multiplex PCR; the TCRdb copy retains only in-frame clones and omits some. The sample yields tens of thousands of clones, roughly 80% seen once. Sequencing was performed on peripheral blood. These receptors were obtained from a human donor in a cohort sampled during active COVID-19.

The chain uses TRBV2 and TRBJ1-1; tentative D call: TRBD1 (6 bases). The CDR3 sequence is 13 residues long. V dropped 6 bases and J dropped 4 bases, with 12 bases sitting between them. Germline values: CDR1 SNHLY, CDR2 FYNNEI. CDR3 sequence reads: CASRAGVGTEAFF. For the CDR3, the DNA is TGTGCCAGCAGGGCAGGGGTGGGCACTGAAGCTTTCTTT.

This chain joins TRBV5-4 and TRBJ2-2, with a tentative D call TRBD1 (7 bases). The length of the CDR3 is 16 residues. CDR1 and CDR2 (germline): SGHNT, YYREEE (reference sequence). Trimming took 6 bases from V and 4 from J, leaving 19 bases between them. The CDR3 region is CASTQGGRGGTGELFF. As DNA, the CDR3 is TGTGCCAGCACCCAGGGGGGACGGGGCGGCACCGGGGAGCTGTTTTTT.

The V and J genes are TRBV7-2 and TRBJ2-7; 7 bases agree with TRBD2. The junction had 9 bases not matched to a gene; V was cut back by 10 bases and J by 3 bases. The CDR3 length is 13 residues. Germline values: CDR1 SGHTA, CDR2 FQGNSA. DNA for the CDR3: TGTGCCACCTCGGTCGGGGGGATCTACGAGCAGTACTTC. It specifies CATSVGGIYEQYF.

This clone was seen repeatedly, ten times or more. The chain recombines TRBV2 with TRBJ1-5; D call uncertain. The CDR3 runs to 15 residues. Trimming cost V 7 bases and J 0 bases, with 13 bases left between them. Germline assignment: CDR1 SNHLY and CDR2 FYNNEI. CDR3 in amino acids: CASTREGASNQPQHF. The DNA for the CDR3 is TGTGCCAGCACCCGGGAGGGAGCTAGCAATCAGCCCCAGCATTTT.

The CDR3 DNA reads as TGCAGCGTTACTTTCGAAGCGAACATTCAGTACTTC. This sequence encodes CSVTFEANIQYF. This sequence joins TRBV29-1 and TRBJ2-4; D unresolved. This CDR3 is built from 12 residues. With 5 bases removed from V and 7 bases from J, the gap between germline ends came to 12 bases. Germline loops: CDR1 SQVTM, CDR2 ANQGSEA. The variable domain in full, completed from reference TRBV29-1 and TRBJ2-4, reads SAVISQKPSRDICQRGTSLTIQCQVDSQVTMMFWYRQQPGQSLTLIATANQGSEATYESGFVIDKFPISRPNLTFSTLTVSNMSPEDSSIYLCSVTFEANIQYFGAGTRLSVL.

This sequence joins TRBV5-4 and TRBJ1-2, with 8 nucleotides matching TRBD1. Germline values: CDR1 SGHNT, CDR2 YYREEE (reference sequence). V was pared by 4 bases and J by 2 bases, with 10 bases of the junction left unmatched. This CDR3 has 16 residues. The CDR3 sequence: CASSPPGQGANYGYTF. The CDR3 region has the DNA TGTGCCAGCAGCCCCCCGGGGCAGGGGGCCAACTATGGCTACACCTTC.

This clone has more than one count but fewer than ten. In DNA form, the CDR3 reads TGCGCCAGCAGCGTTAGCGGGAGAGGTGAGACCCAGTACTTC. The encoded protein is CASSVSGRGETQYF. The genes are TRBV5-1 and TRBJ2-5; 9 bases line up with TRBD2. Germline CDR1 is SGHRS and CDR2 is YFSETQ. The ends lost 4 bases at V and 5 bases at J; junction bases unmatched: 6. The CDR3 spans 14 residues.

The rearrangement links TRBV7-2 to TRBJ1-4; unclear D gene. The CDR3 consists of 14 residues. Looked up from germline, CDR1 is SGHTA and CDR2 is FQGNSA. V was shortened by 4 bases and J by 6 bases, with 12 bases between the two germline ends. The CDR3 DNA sequence: TGTGCCAGCAGCTCCCCAGATCGGGATGAAAAACTGTTTTTT. Protein: CASSSPDRDEKLFF.

The CDR3 here is CSVEVGAGGGDTQYF. The DNA for the CDR3 is TGCAGCGTTGAAGTCGGAGCGGGGGGGGGAGATACGCAGTATTTT. The chain employs TRBV29-1 and TRBJ2-3; 10 nucleotides agree with TRBD2. V lost 1 base and J lost 5; bases outside the gene matches: 6. The CDR3 has 15 amino acids. Germline CDR1 and CDR2: SQVTM and ANQGSEA.

The chain joins TRBV5-1 to TRBJ2-5; 12 positions match TRBD2. J was trimmed by 5 bases and V by 4 bases; bases with no gene match: 9. The CDR3 is made up of 16 amino acids. CDR1 and CDR2 (germline): SGHRS, YFSETQ. The CDR3 sequence: CASSSRTSGVGETQYF. The CDR3 coding sequence is TGCGCCAGCAGCAGCCGGACTAGCGGGGTGGGGGAGACCCAGTACTTC.

V usage is TRBV21-1 and J usage is TRBJ2-2; the table's TRBD1 call for D was not verified on the DNA. TRBV21-1 is labeled a pseudogene. The CDR3 totals 14 residues. The CDR3 reads CASSNKRGTGELFF. In nucleotides, the CDR3 is TGTGCCAGCAGCAACAAGAGGGGGACCGGGGAGCTGTTTTTT.

The chain employs TRBV6-1 and TRBJ2-6; D is possibly TRBD1 (6 bases). The V and J ends lost 2 bases and 1 base respectively, with 6 bases between them. The germline CDR1 and CDR2 sequences are MNHNS and SASEGT. The CDR3 has 15 residues. The CDR3 reads CASSETGSGANVLTF. In nucleotides, the CDR3 is TGTGCCAGCAGTGAAACAGGGTCTGGGGCCAACGTCCTGACTTTC.

The chain uses TRBV7-2 and TRBJ1-1; TRBD1 is a possible D gene (5 bases). Trimming stripped 5 bases from V and 3 bases from J, with 13 bases between. CDR3 length: 14 residues. The germline V gene encodes CDR1 SGHTA and CDR2 FQGNSA. In DNA, the CDR3 is TGTGCCAGCAGCGGAGGGGTTTTTGACACTGAAGCTTTCTTT. The encoded protein is CASSGGVFDTEAFF.

This clone was observed a handful of times. The rearrangement joins TRBV27 to TRBJ1-6; 7 nucleotides align to TRBD1. Trimming at V came to 7 bases and at J to 7 bases, leaving 7 bases not matched to a gene. CDR3 size: 14 residues. CDR1 is MNHEY, CDR2 SMNVEV, per germline (reference sequence). CDR3 protein: CASNIQGPNSPLHF. In nucleotides, the CDR3 is TGTGCCAGCAACATACAGGGGCCGAATTCACCCCTCCACTTT.

The chain joins TRBV24-1 to TRBJ2-7; TRBD1 matches 7 bases. The CDR3 is 16 residues long. Trimming cost V 0 bases and J 0 bases; bases outside gene matches: 4. Looked up from germline, CDR1 is KGHDR and CDR2 is SFDVKD. The CDR3 DNA follows: TGTGCCACCAGTGATTTGGAGGGGGCCCACTCCTACGAGCAGTACTTC. Protein: CATSDLEGAHSYEQYF.

V usage is TRBV12-5 and J usage is TRBJ2-3, with 7 bases identical to TRBD1. CDR3 length equals 17 residues. Germline V lookup: CDR1 LGHNT, CDR2 FRNRAP. V lost 1 base, J lost 0 bases, and 7 bases stayed unmatched. The CDR3 bases are TGTGCTAGTGGTTTGGGGCGTGTGACAGGGAGCACAGATACGCAGTATTTT. This sequence encodes CASGLGRVTGSTDTQYF.

CDR3 loop: CASSQDLGLAGGTDTQYF. The DNA for the CDR3 is TGTGCCAGCAGCCAAGATCTGGGACTAGCGGGAGGGACAGATACGCAGTATTTT. The chain uses TRBV3-1 (or the pseudogene TRBV3-2) and TRBJ2-3; 16 positions match TRBD2. The J segment lost 3 bases and the V segment lost 0 bases, leaving 3 bases of the junction unmatched. Germline CDR1 reads LGHDT; CDR2 reads YNNKEL (reference sequence). The CDR3 sequence is 18 residues long.

V and J are TRBV11-2 and TRBJ2-7; possibly TRBD1 for D (6 bases). There are 15 residues in the CDR3. Trimming took 1 base from V and 0 from J, leaving 10 bases between them. Germline V lookup: CDR1 SGHAT, CDR2 FQNNGV. The CDR3 loop reads CASSLAGALSYEQYF. CDR3 nucleotides: TGTGCCAGCAGCTTAGCAGGGGCCCTCTCCTACGAGCAGTACTTC.

The rearrangement uses TRBV10-1 and TRBJ2-2, with 8 positions matching TRBD2. The CDR3 is 14 residues long. The germline gives CDR1 WNHNN, CDR2 SYGVQD (reference sequence). CDR3 nucleotides: TGCGTCTCACCGGGGGGGGTTCACACCGGGGAGCTGTTTTTT. This codes for CVSPGGVHTGELFF.

The chain carries TRBV5-4 and TRBJ2-1, with 8 bases identical to TRBD2. Trimming removed 3 bases from V and 4 bases from J; junction bases left unmatched: 9. There are 16 residues in the CDR3. The V gene's germline CDR1 is SGHNT and CDR2 YYREEE (reference sequence). The CDR3 nucleotides read TGTGCCAGCAGCTCCGCGAGCGGGAGACCGTACAATGAGCAGTTCTTC. Its translation is CASSSASGRPYNEQFF.

This clone was counted a single time. This chain uses TRBV28 with TRBJ2-5, with D perhaps matching TRBD2 (5 bases). The CDR3 length is 12 residues. Per the germline V gene, CDR1 is MDHEN and CDR2 is SYDVKM. V shed 7 bases and J shed 4 bases, with 10 bases lying between them. CDR3: CASIGVAETQYF. DNA of the CDR3: TGTGCCAGCATCGGGGTAGCAGAGACCCAGTACTTC.

The genes are TRBV28 and TRBJ1-2; the D gene is possibly TRBD1 (6 bases). V lost 5 bases, J lost 6 bases, and 19 bases lay in between. The CDR3 length is 15 residues. Germline CDR1 is MDHEN and CDR2 is SYDVKM. In DNA, the CDR3 is TGTGCCAGCAGTCCCCCCACAACAGGGAGGGATGGCTACACCTTC. Translating it yields CASSPPTTGRDGYTF.

This chain links TRBV20-1 with TRBJ2-7; D uncertain. Germline CDR1 and CDR2: DFQATT and SNEGSKA (reference sequence). The CDR3 sequence is 11 residues long. Trimming shortened V by 6 bases and J by 0 bases, and 6 bases separated the two germline ends. Here the CDR3 DNA reads TGCAGTGCCCGCGCCTCCTACGAGCAGTACTTC. This sequence encodes CSARASYEQYF.

The chain uses TRBV7-9 and TRBJ1-5; the match to TRBD1 covers 7 bases. V gave up 1 base and J gave up 7 bases; unmatched junction bases: 7. From germline, CDR1 is SEHNR and CDR2 FQNEAQ (reference sequence). This CDR3 comprises 15 residues. CDR3 sequence reads: CASSLEQGSGQPQHF. CDR3 bases: TGTGCCAGCAGCTTAGAACAGGGGTCAGGGCAGCCCCAGCATTTT.

This chain's CDR3 is CASSYSQSSSSDTQYF. CDR3 bases: TGTGCCAGCAGTTACTCGCAGTCTAGCTCATCAGATACGCAGTATTTT. The chain carries TRBV6-5 and TRBJ2-3; possibly TRBD2 for D (5 bases). Germline loops: CDR1 MNHEY, CDR2 SVGAGI. CDR3 length: 16 residues. Trimming stripped 0 bases from V and 4 bases from J, with 14 bases between.

This chain links TRBV4-3 with TRBJ2-3; the match to TRBD2 covers 12 bases. V dropped 3 bases and J dropped 5; count of bases not matched to a gene: 12. CDR3 length: 18 amino acids. Germline V gene sequence: CDR1 LGHNA, CDR2 YSLEER. CDR3 sequence (DNA): TGCGCCAGCAGCCACCCTCGGAGTCTAGCGGGGGGGCAAGATACGCAGTATTTT. It is translated as CASSHPRSLAGGQDTQYF.

The CDR3 loop reads CASSETGLAGGETQYF. As DNA, the CDR3 is TGTGCCAGCAGCGAGACGGGACTAGCGGGAGGAGAGACCCAGTACTTC. The chain is built from TRBV11-2 and TRBJ2-5; 15 bases fit TRBD2. CDR1 SGHAT and CDR2 FQNNGV come from the germline V gene. CDR3 length equals 16 residues. V was clipped by 5 bases and J by 4 bases; unmatched bases: 5.

This chain uses TRBV18 with TRBJ1-2; the D gene is possibly TRBD1 (5 bases). Germline CDR1 reads KGHSH; CDR2 reads LQKENI. The V end was cut by 5 bases, the J end by 0 bases, with 13 bases between. The CDR3 totals 15 residues. This CDR3 reads CASSVQDAANYGYTF. The CDR3 region has the DNA TGTGCCAGCTCAGTACAGGACGCCGCTAACTATGGCTACACCTTC.

The rearrangement links TRBV7-9 to TRBJ2-5; 7 bases line up with TRBD1. The CDR3 is 15 residues long. The V gene's germline CDR1 is SEHNR and CDR2 FQNEAQ (reference sequence). Germline trimming cut 3 bases from V and 0 bases from J; bases unmatched to any gene: 4. The CDR3, as DNA: TGTGCCAGCAGCTTGGGACAGCTTTACCAAGAGACCCAGTACTTC. It is translated as CASSLGQLYQETQYF.

The chain couples TRBV7-2 to TRBJ2-7; TRBD2 matches at 12 bases. J gave up 5 bases and V 5 bases, and 10 bases lay outside the gene matches. This CDR3 comprises 16 residues. CDR1 is SGHTA, CDR2 FQGNSA, per germline. The CDR3 nucleotides are TGTGCCAGCAGCCCACTCCCTAGCGGGGGGGCCCACGAGCAGTACTTC. Amino acid sequence: CASSPLPSGGAHEQYF. Combining the CDR3 with reference TRBV7-2 and TRBJ2-7 gives the whole variable domain GAGVSQSPSNKVTEKGKDVELRCDPISGHTALYWYRQSLGQGLEFLIYFQGNSAPDKSGLPSDRFSAERTGGSVSTLTIQRTQQEDSAVYLCASSPLPSGGAHEQYFGPGTRLTVT.

This clone showed up just once. The CDR3 coding sequence is TGTGCCAGCAGCCTAAACACAGGGGCCGCCAGATCGGCGGAGCAGTTCTTC. This translates into CASSLNTGAARSAEQFF. The genes are TRBV3-1 (or the pseudogene TRBV3-2) and TRBJ2-1; 7 bases agree with TRBD1. CDR3 size: 17 residues. Germline V gene lookup returns CDR1 LGHDT and CDR2 YNNKEL (reference sequence). After removal of 4 bases from V and 10 bases from J, the junction contained 19 bases not matched to a gene.

This clone was seen only once. The V and J genes are TRBV7-9 and TRBJ1-4; 9 positions match TRBD1. The V gene's germline CDR1 is SEHNR and CDR2 FQNEAQ (reference sequence). Trimming cost V 3 bases and J 10 bases; bases outside gene matches: 3. CDR3 size: 13 residues. The CDR3 nucleotides are TGTGCCAGCAGCTTCGACAGGGGGGGAAAACTGTTTTTT. As protein: CASSFDRGGKLFF.